Described below is a single TCR beta chain sequence and its context. The antigen is undetermined. These data are taken from a study of CD8+ T cells in alopecia areata. Study details: Treated patients swallowed 5 to 10 mg of oral tofacitinib twice daily. Tofacitinib therapy took 6 to 18 months; 6 months off drug came after.

Per the germline V gene, CDR1 is MGHDK and CDR2 is SYGVNS. There are 11 residues in the CDR3. Trimming shortened V by 3 bases and J by 3 bases, and 3 bases separated the two germline ends. The sequencing template was cDNA reverse transcribed from extracted RNA. The method was immunoSEQ multiplex PCR; TCRdb's version includes in-frame clones alone and lacks a portion of them. The profile covers 93,000 or so clones, with around 84% appearing a single time and approximately 12% taken by the ten largest. Study-level findings and limits: Patients shared TCRs less clearly than mice did, possibly owing to HLA.

As for treatment: oral pan-JAK inhibitor, 5-10 mg twice daily. This TCR derives from a human donor with alopecia areata. The chain employs TRBV25-1 and TRBJ2-7; D is unresolved. The sample consisted of CD8+ T cells sorted from blood, taken between weeks 30 and 35, from a patient treated with tofacitinib. In nucleotides, the CDR3 is TGTGCCAGCAGTGACGGCTACGAGCAGTACTTC. Translated, it gives CASSDGYEQYF.